The next 25 T cell receptor beta chains were all read from a single sample in a study of cytomegalovirus exposure and HLA in healthy donors. Measured with immunoSEQ multiplex PCR; TCRdb has only the in-frame clones, and not every one. The table records roughly 56,000 clones, around 94% of them present only once. The sample taken for sequencing was PBMCs. Every receptor here comes from a man in his late teens or twenties in good health and CMV-seronegative.

The chain joins TRBV10-3 to TRBJ2-1; 7 bases map to TRBD2. Unmatched junction bases numbered 6, after V lost 6 bases and J lost 4 bases. Germline-derived CDR1 and CDR2 are ENHRY and SYGVKD. There are 14 residues in the CDR3. CDR3 DNA sequence: TGTGCCATCAGGTTACTAGCGAGATACAATGAGCAGTTCTTC. Amino acids: CAIRLLARYNEQFF.

This rearrangement joins TRBV27 to TRBJ2-5, with D possibly matching TRBD2 (6 bases). V was trimmed by 5 bases and J by 4 bases, leaving 17 bases between them. The CDR3 runs to 15 residues. Germline V CDR1 and CDR2: MNHEY, SMNVEV (reference sequence). The CDR3 reads CASSPDPTSIETQYF. CDR3 DNA sequence: TGTGCCAGCAGTCCCGACCCGACTAGTATAGAGACCCAGTACTTC.

The chain employs TRBV7-3 and TRBJ2-3; 10 positions match TRBD2. Trimming removed 3 bases from V and 2 bases from J; junction bases left unmatched: 5. Looked up from germline, CDR1 is SGHTA and CDR2 is FQGTGA. CDR3 length: 16 amino acids. The CDR3 here is CASSFSGRPNTDTQYF. In nucleotides, the CDR3 is TGTGCCAGCAGCTTTAGCGGGAGGCCAAACACAGATACGCAGTATTTT.

The V and J genes are TRBV19 and TRBJ1-2, with D perhaps TRBD1 (6 bases). The CDR3 runs to 12 residues. Germline V gene sequence: CDR1 LNHDA, CDR2 SQIVND (reference sequence). Trimming took 7 bases from V and 4 from J, leaving 10 bases between them. The CDR3 DNA is TGTGCCAGTACCGAGGACAGCTATGGCTACACCTTC. Protein sequence: CASTEDSYGYTF.

This sequence joins TRBV6-6 and TRBJ2-2, with 9 nucleotides matching TRBD1. The CDR3 spans 13 residues. Unmatched junction bases numbered 5, after V lost 2 bases and J lost 13 bases. Germline CDR1 and CDR2: MNHNY and SVGAGI (reference sequence). CDR3 sequence (DNA): TGTGCCAGCAGTTACGGACAGGGGAGGTGGCTGTTTTTT. It is translated as CASSYGQGRWLFF.

For the CDR3, the DNA is TGTGCCAGCAGTCCCCAACTAGTCGGGAGGGCCAACGTCCTGACTTTC. Its translation: CASSPQLVGRANVLTF. The chain links TRBV27 to TRBJ2-6, with TRBD2 as a possible D gene (5 bases). CDR1 and CDR2 from the germline V gene are MNHEY and SMNVEV (reference sequence). This CDR3 has 16 amino acids. Trimming shortened V by 5 bases and J by 5 bases, and 16 bases separated the two germline ends. Full variable domain (missing parts from reference TRBV27 and TRBJ2-6): EAQVTQNPRYLITVTGKKLTVTCSQNMNHEYMSWYRQDPGLGLRQIYYSMNVEVTDKGDVPEGYKVSRKEKRNFPLILESPSPNQTSLYFCASSPQLVGRANVLTFGAGSRLTVL.

The genes are TRBV9 and TRBJ2-2; TRBD2 agrees at 9 bases. The length of the CDR3 is 16 residues. Germline CDR1 and CDR2: SGDLS and YYNGEE. J was trimmed by 5 bases and V by 1 base; bases with no gene match: 6. The CDR3 sequence is CASSVIAGAGTGELFF. In DNA, the CDR3 is TGTGCCAGCAGCGTAATAGCGGGAGCTGGGACCGGGGAGCTGTTTTTT.

This chain joins TRBV4-1 and TRBJ2-5; 9 bases agree with TRBD2. The V gene end was trimmed by 0 bases and the J gene end by 6 bases; junction bases not matched to a gene: 11. CDR3 length: 17 residues. The germline V gene has CDR1 MGHRA and CDR2 YSYEKL. In DNA form, the CDR3 reads TGCGCCAGCAGCCAAGATGGACTAGCGTGGTTGGGGCAGACCCAGTACTTC. It codes for CASSQDGLAWLGQTQYF.

The CDR3 sequence is CASSFPSDGSDTEAFF. In DNA form, the CDR3 reads TGTGCCAGCAGTTTCCCTTCTGACGGGAGCGATACTGAAGCTTTCTTT. V and J are TRBV28 and TRBJ1-1; D uncertain. The CDR3 length is 16 residues. V was clipped by 3 bases and J by 5 bases, with 19 bases between them. Germline lookup yields CDR1 MDHEN and CDR2 SYDVKM.

This chain joins TRBV28 and TRBJ1-2, with a weak D call TRBD1 (6 bases). The CDR3 has 14 amino acids. Germline CDR1 and CDR2: MDHEN and SYDVKM. The V end was cut by 5 bases, the J end by 2 bases, with 12 bases between. CDR3 DNA sequence: TGTGCCAGCAGTCCCCCCGACAGGAACTATGGCTACACCTTC. This encodes CASSPPDRNYGYTF.

This chain links TRBV4-3 with TRBJ2-1; 10 bases match TRBD2. With V trimmed by 1 base and J by 4 bases, 7 bases remained unmatched. The CDR3 is 17 amino acids. Germline CDR1 LGHNA, CDR2 YSLEER. CDR3 DNA: TGCGCCAGCAGCCAAGCCCCCGGGACTAGCGTTTACAATGAGCAGTTCTTC. Its protein is CASSQAPGTSVYNEQFF.

V is TRBV6-4 and J is TRBJ1-1, with 11 bases that match TRBD1. The germline V gene has CDR1 MRHNA and CDR2 SNTAGT. CDR3 length: 16 residues. The junction had 10 bases not matched to a gene; V was cut back by 6 bases and J by 4 bases. Written as DNA, the CDR3 is TGTGCCAGCAGCGATGGGACAGGGGGAGGAATCACTGAAGCTTTCTTT. Residues: CASSDGTGGGITEAFF.

The table lists this clone with a count of one. The genes are TRBV7-6 and TRBJ2-1, with D possibly TRBD2 on 6 matching bases. Trimming cost V 7 bases and J 0 bases, with 13 bases left between them. Germline loops: CDR1 SGHVS, CDR2 FNYEAQ. The CDR3 is made up of 15 amino acids. In DNA form, the CDR3 reads TGTGCCAGCATGCTTAGCGGAAGCTCCTACAATGAGCAGTTCTTC. It encodes CASMLSGSSYNEQFF.

The rearrangement uses TRBV6-5 and TRBJ1-2; D remains unclear. The V gene lost 6 bases and the J gene lost 4 bases, with 12 bases spanning the gap. Germline loops: CDR1 MNHEY, CDR2 SVGAGI. CDR3 size: 13 residues. The CDR3 nucleotides are TGTGCCAGCAGACCCACAGAAGCCTATGGCTACACCTTC. It specifies CASRPTEAYGYTF.

The chain employs TRBV5-1 and TRBJ1-1, with a tentative D call TRBD1 (6 bases). V shed 1 base and J shed 5 bases, with 21 bases lying between them. CDR1 and CDR2 (germline): SGHRS, YFSETQ. The CDR3 contains 17 residues. The chain's CDR3 is CASSLRPAGVVETEAFF. The CDR3 DNA follows: TGCGCCAGCAGCTTGCGACCGGCAGGGGTTGTAGAAACTGAAGCTTTCTTT.

The rearrangement links TRBV2 to TRBJ2-7; TRBD2 is a possible D gene (6 bases). CDR1 is SNHLY and CDR2 is FYNNEI in the germline V gene. This CDR3 has 15 residues. Trimming shortened V by 8 bases and J by 1 base, and 18 bases separated the two germline ends. DNA for the CDR3: TGTGCCAGCTCTGCCGGGACTTTAGGATCCTACGAGCAGTACTTC. Translated, it gives CASSAGTLGSYEQYF.

V gene TRBV10-3 combines with J gene TRBJ2-7; 11 bases line up with TRBD2. From germline, CDR1 is ENHRY and CDR2 SYGVKD. CDR3 length: 15 amino acids. V was clipped by 10 bases and J by 1 base; unmatched bases: 9. Here the CDR3 reads CATTTGTSGSYEQYF. For the CDR3, the DNA is TGTGCCACGACAACCGGGACTAGCGGATCCTACGAGCAGTACTTC.

This chain connects TRBV19 to TRBJ2-4; TRBD2 matches at 7 bases. Germline-derived CDR1 and CDR2 are LNHDA and SQIVND (reference sequence). The CDR3 contains 14 residues. V lost 6 bases and J lost 4; bases outside the gene matches: 6. The CDR3 region is CASSPTSRKNIQYF. CDR3 bases: TGTGCCAGTAGCCCGACTAGCCGAAAAAACATTCAGTACTTC.

V and J are TRBV5-4 and TRBJ2-3; 7 bases match TRBD2. CDR3 size: 15 residues. Per germline, CDR1 SGHNT and CDR2 YYREEE (reference sequence). The trim removed 3 bases at V and 0 bases at J, leaving 4 bases unmatched. The CDR3 DNA reads as TGTGCCAGCAGCTCCGGGCGGGGGAGCACAGATACGCAGTATTTT. It is translated as CASSSGRGSTDTQYF.

The chain links TRBV5-1 to TRBJ2-7; D unclear. The CDR3 covers 11 residues. The germline V gene encodes CDR1 SGHRS and CDR2 YFSETQ. V lost 0 bases to trimming and J lost 6 bases, with 4 bases between them. The CDR3 coding sequence is TGCGCCAGCAGCTTGGAGAGCGAGCAGTACTTC. Protein: CASSLESEQYF.

V usage is TRBV6-1 and J usage is TRBJ2-7; 7 bases agree with TRBD1. CDR1 is MNHNS, CDR2 SASEGT, per germline. This CDR3 has 14 amino acids. Germline trimming cut 6 bases from V and 4 bases from J; bases unmatched to any gene: 9. CDR3 sequence (DNA): TGTGCCAGCAGCGACAGGGTAGTAAGGTACGAGCAGTACTTC. This gives the protein CASSDRVVRYEQYF.

The chain combines TRBV5-1 with TRBJ1-1; no reliable D call. V lost 2 bases to trimming and J lost 0 bases, with 8 bases between them. The CDR3 loop spans 14 amino acids. Germline V gene sequence: CDR1 SGHRS, CDR2 YFSETQ. CDR3 amino acids: CASSFGQMNTEAFF. The CDR3 DNA reads as TGCGCCAGCAGCTTTGGCCAGATGAACACTGAAGCTTTCTTT.

The chain joins TRBV9 to TRBJ2-1; the match to TRBD2 covers 7 bases. Trimming cost V 7 bases and J 5 bases; bases outside gene matches: 15. The CDR3 loop spans 16 amino acids. The germline CDR1 and CDR2 sequences are SGDLS and YYNGEE. The CDR3 here is CASGGERAADHNEQFF. In DNA form, the CDR3 reads TGTGCCAGCGGGGGGGAGCGGGCGGCGGATCACAATGAGCAGTTCTTC.

The table lists this clone with a count of one. This chain joins TRBV27 and TRBJ2-1; 7 nucleotides agree with TRBD2. The germline V gene has CDR1 MNHEY and CDR2 SMNVEV (reference sequence). V was pared by 7 bases and J by 1 base, with 7 bases of the junction left unmatched. The CDR3 totals 15 residues. The CDR3 spells CASIGGSRSYNEQFF. In DNA, the CDR3 is TGTGCCAGCATTGGCGGGAGCAGGTCCTACAATGAGCAGTTCTTC.

V usage is TRBV14 and J usage is TRBJ1-1; 10 bases fit TRBD1. V shed 0 bases and J 1 base; nucleotides not matched to a gene: 11. CDR3 length equals 19 residues. Germline V gives CDR1 SGHDN, CDR2 FVKESK. CDR3 DNA: TGTGCCAGCAGCCAAGATCTAGCGGACAGGGGGGTTTGGAACACTGAAGCTTTCTTT. Translated, it gives CASSQDLADRGVWNTEAFF. The variable domain in full, with the rest retrieved from reference TRBV14 and TRBJ1-1, is EAGVTQFPSHSVIEKGQTVTLRCDPISGHDNLYWYRRVMGKEIKFLLHFVKESKQDESGMPNNRFLAERTGGTYSTLKVQPAELEDSGVYFCASSQDLADRGVWNTEAFFGQGTRLTVV.